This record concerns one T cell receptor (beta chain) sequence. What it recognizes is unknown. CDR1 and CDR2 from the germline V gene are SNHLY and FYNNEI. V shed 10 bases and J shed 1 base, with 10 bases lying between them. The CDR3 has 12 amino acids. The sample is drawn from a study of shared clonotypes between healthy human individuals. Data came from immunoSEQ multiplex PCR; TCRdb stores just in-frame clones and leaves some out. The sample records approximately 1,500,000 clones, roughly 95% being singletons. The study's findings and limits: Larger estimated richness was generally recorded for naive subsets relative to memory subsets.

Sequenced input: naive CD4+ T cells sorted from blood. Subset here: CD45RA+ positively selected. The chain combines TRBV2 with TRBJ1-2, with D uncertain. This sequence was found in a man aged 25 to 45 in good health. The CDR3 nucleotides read TGTGCCACCCCGGCCTATAACTATGGCTACACCTTC. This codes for CATPAYNYGYTF. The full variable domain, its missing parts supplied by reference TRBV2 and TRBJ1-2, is EPEVTQTPSHQVTQMGQEVILRCVPISNHLYFYWYRQILGQKVEFLVSFYNNEISEKSEIFDDQFSVERPDGSNFTLKIRSTKLEDSAMYFCATPAYNYGYTFGSGTRLTVV.